One sample yielded the 25 T cell receptor beta chains listed below, sequenced in a study of Graves' ophthalmopathy and Graves' hyperthyroidism. CDR3 regions of TCR beta were amplified from RNA transcripts. Second-round multiplex PCR came after a first-round RT-PCR that employed HTBI primers. TCRdb processed the multiplex PCR reads anew with MiXCR; each CDR3 protein has one entry. The repertoire holds under 250,000 distinct CDR3 sequences, with 20% to 25% as singletons. Sequences were obtained from peripheral blood. These receptors came from a woman aged 50 to 60 with Graves' ophthalmopathy.

This clonotype came up a few times. The chain is built from TRBV30 and TRBJ1-5; D uncertain. The CDR3 is made up of 15 amino acids. Trimming stripped 2 bases from V and 0 bases from J, with 11 bases between. Germline V gene data show CDR1 as GTSNPN and CDR2 as SVGIG (reference sequence). The CDR3 DNA reads TGTGCCTGGAGTCCCCGGAGGAATAGCAATCAGCCCCAGCATTTT. It specifies CAWSPRRNSNQPQHF.

Only a few counts were recorded for this clonotype. The chain couples TRBV7-2 to TRBJ2-7; D is perhaps TRBD1 or TRBD2 (5 bases each). CDR1 SGHTA and CDR2 FQGNSA come from the germline V gene. CDR3 length equals 15 residues. V was trimmed by 5 bases and J by 0 bases, leaving 14 bases between them. CDR3 residues: CASSLGWGSSYEQYF. CDR3 bases: TGTGCCAGCAGCCTGGGGTGGGGGTCCTCCTACGAGCAGTACTTC.

This clonotype showed up many times. This chain connects TRBV27 to TRBJ2-7; the match to TRBD1 covers 12 bases. Trimming took 5 bases from V and 4 from J; bases not matched to a gene: 6. Germline CDR1 is MNHEY and CDR2 is SMNVEV (reference sequence). This CDR3 has 15 residues. This CDR3 is CASSIPGQGAYEQYF. As DNA, the CDR3 is TGTGCCAGCAGTATACCGGGACAGGGGGCGTACGAGCAGTACTTC.

The chain carries TRBV11-2 and TRBJ1-2; D gene uncertain. This CDR3 contains 15 residues. CDR1 SGHAT and CDR2 FQNNGV come from the germline V gene. V dropped 0 bases and J dropped 0 bases, with 8 bases sitting between them. As DNA, the CDR3 is TGTGCCAGCAGCTTAGAGTCAGGACCTAACTATGGCTACACCTTC. Its translation is CASSLESGPNYGYTF.

There are many counts of this clonotype. CDR3 protein: CASTYIGTGVSNQPQHF. For the CDR3, the DNA is TGTGCCAGCACATATATAGGGACAGGGGTTAGCAATCAGCCCCAGCATTTT. The V call is TRBV12-3 or TRBV12-4, the J call TRBJ1-5; 10 bases fit TRBD1. J lost 0 bases, V lost 7 bases, and 9 bases had no gene match. This CDR3 contains 17 residues.

In its sample, this clonotype was seen many times. This chain links TRBV7-2 with TRBJ1-5; no definite D call. The CDR3 spans 13 residues. Germline assignment: CDR1 SGHTA and CDR2 FQGNSA. Trimming left V 1 base short and J 4 bases short, with 5 bases between. CDR3 in DNA: TGTGCCAGCAGCTTAGAGTTTAATCAGCCCCAGCATTTT. Translated, it gives CASSLEFNQPQHF.

In this sample, this clonotype turned up many times. The rearrangement uses TRBV27 and TRBJ1-5; TRBD1 might be the D (5 bases). Germline V gene lookup returns CDR1 MNHEY and CDR2 SMNVEV (reference sequence). V was pared by 3 bases and J by 7 bases, with 13 bases between. The CDR3 covers 14 residues. CDR3 in amino acids: CASSLTQGGQPQHF. CDR3 bases: TGTGCCAGCAGTTTGACCCAGGGAGGGCAGCCCCAGCATTTT.

The table lists this clonotype with many counts. The chain's CDR3 is CASSEATGGGNTIYF. The CDR3 nucleotides read TGTGCCAGCAGTGAAGCAACAGGGGGGGGAAACACCATATATTTT. This rearrangement joins TRBV6-1 to TRBJ1-3, with 8 bases matching TRBD1. This CDR3 is 15 amino acids long. Trimming at V came to 0 bases and at J to 4 bases, leaving 2 bases not matched to a gene. Germline CDR1 reads MNHNS; CDR2 reads SASEGT.

This clonotype was recorded many times. The chain employs TRBV12-3 or TRBV12-4 and TRBJ1-1, with no clear D. V was pared by 6 bases and J by 0 bases, with 8 bases between. There are 13 residues in the CDR3. CDR3 loop: CASRDQVNTEAFF. Here the CDR3 DNA reads TGTGCCAGCAGAGACCAAGTGAACACTGAAGCTTTCTTT.

This clonotype was seen at least ten times. V and J are TRBV20-1 and TRBJ1-1; the D gene is possibly TRBD1 (5 bases). The CDR3 extends over 13 amino acids. Per germline, CDR1 DFQATT and CDR2 SNEGSKA (reference sequence). V lost 3 bases and J 5 bases, leaving 13 bases between the germline ends. The CDR3 DNA is TGCAGTGCTAGGAGGAGCGGGGGGACTGAAGCTTTCTTT. Its translation: CSARRSGGTEAFF.

Turning to this clonotype: A single base separates this from a much larger clone, so it may be a read error. The rearrangement joins TRBV20-1 to TRBJ2-6, with D possibly matching TRBD2 (7 bases). Per germline, CDR1 DFQATT and CDR2 SNEGSKA (reference sequence). The CDR3 extends over 17 amino acids. This CDR3 reads CSARGSGPMGGAYVLTF. CDR3 nucleotides: TGCAGTGCTAGAGGAAGCGGACCTATGGGGGGGGCCTACGTCCTGACTTTC.

This clonotype was detected many times. Germline is not matched at one junction end, which may reflect a read error. The chain combines TRBV28 with TRBJ2-4; D is unclear. In germline, CDR1 is MDHEN, CDR2 SYDVKM. This CDR3 contains 13 residues. The CDR3 DNA reads as TGTGCCAGCAGTTCAAGCAGGATCGCAGAAGTGAACTTC. Residues: CASSSSRIAEVNF.

Ten or more counts support this clonotype. The V and J genes are TRBV18 and TRBJ1-1; D possibly corresponds to TRBD1 (5 bases). The CDR3 consists of 14 residues. CDR1 is KGHSH, CDR2 LQKENI, per germline. Trimming stripped 4 bases from V and 4 bases from J, with 13 bases between. CDR3 in DNA: TGTGCCAGCTCACGCCAGGGTTGGGCCACTGAAGCTTTCTTT. Protein: CASSRQGWATEAFF.

In this sample, this clonotype turned up many times. The gene calls are TRBV14 and TRBJ2-5; the D gene is possibly TRBD1 (5 bases). Deletions cut 2 bases from V and 7 bases from J, with 14 bases between. The CDR3 has 14 amino acids. Germline CDR1 and CDR2: SGHDN and FVKESK. DNA for the CDR3: TGTGCCAGCAGCCAATCAAGGGGCACAGCGACCCAGTACTTC. Translated, it gives CASSQSRGTATQYF.

V usage is TRBV18 and J usage is TRBJ1-2, with 10 positions matching TRBD1. With 4 bases clipped from V and 4 bases from J, the junction kept 6 bases outside the gene matches. The germline V gene has CDR1 KGHSH and CDR2 LQKENI. This CDR3 is 15 amino acids long. The CDR3 DNA is TGTGCCAGCTCACAGACAGGGGGCGAAGGCTATGGCTACACCTTC. Its translation is CASSQTGGEGYGYTF.

This clonotype has at least ten counts. A read error may explain this, as a much larger clone is one base away. The J gene is TRBJ1-1, the V gene TRBV6-1; D not certain. There are 13 residues in the CDR3. V was clipped by 8 bases and J by 0 bases, with 10 bases between them. The V gene's germline CDR1 is MNHNS and CDR2 SASEGT. CDR3 nucleotide sequence: TGTGCCAGCCAGAGAGGCATGAACACTGAAGCTTTCTTT. Protein product: CASQRGMNTEAFF.

This chain links TRBV20-1 with TRBJ2-5; D gene ambiguous. The CDR3 extends over 13 amino acids. Trimming removed 0 bases from V and 7 bases from J, with 12 bases in between. The germline V gene has CDR1 DFQATT and CDR2 SNEGSKA (reference sequence). The CDR3 coding sequence is TGCAGTGCTAGAGATGCTCCTATCGGGACCCAGTACTTC. Residues: CSARDAPIGTQYF.

The rearrangement uses TRBV6-5 and TRBJ1-1; TRBD1 matches 7 bases. CDR1 MNHEY and CDR2 SVGAGI come from the germline V gene. Germline trimming cut 0 bases from V and 9 bases from J; bases unmatched to any gene: 1. The CDR3 runs to 12 residues. The CDR3 DNA follows: TGTGCCAGCAGTTACTCGGGACAGAAAGCTTTCTTT. Its protein is CASSYSGQKAFF.

This chain connects TRBV28 to TRBJ1-6; 7 positions match TRBD1. In germline, CDR1 is MDHEN, CDR2 SYDVKM. The CDR3 is made up of 13 amino acids. Trimming at V came to 6 bases and at J to 8 bases, leaving 4 bases not matched to a gene. The CDR3 sequence is CASSPTGDSPLHF. DNA of the CDR3: TGTGCCAGCAGCCCCACAGGGGATTCACCCCTCCACTTT.

This clonotype was detected many times. The chain is built from TRBV4-1 and TRBJ2-4; D may be TRBD1 (5 bases). Deletions cut 4 bases from V and 3 bases from J, with 16 bases between. CDR1 is MGHRA, CDR2 YSYEKL, per germline. The CDR3 runs 16 residues. This CDR3 is CASSLSLTANKNIQYF. The DNA of the CDR3 is TGCGCCAGCAGCCTTTCGTTGACAGCCAACAAAAACATTCAGTACTTC.

This clonotype has more than one count but fewer than ten. The chain is built from TRBV2 and TRBJ1-2, with 9 bases lining up with TRBD1. Germline CDR1 and CDR2: SNHLY and FYNNEI. Losses at the gene ends were 7 bases for V and 7 bases for J; bases not matched to a gene: 16. The CDR3 contains 16 residues. CDR3 amino acids: CASTSGTGTEISGYTF. The CDR3 nucleotides are TGTGCCAGCACGTCCGGGACAGGGACGGAGATTAGTGGCTACACCTTC.

This clonotype was detected many times. The rearrangement uses TRBV20-1 and TRBJ1-1, with 9 bases matching TRBD1. The ends lost 1 base at V and 4 bases at J; junction bases unmatched: 7. Germline assignment: CDR1 DFQATT and CDR2 SNEGSKA (reference sequence). CDR3 length: 15 residues. Here the CDR3 DNA reads TGCAGTGCTAGAGCCCTCGGACAGGGGATCACTGAAGCTTTCTTT. Translating it yields CSARALGQGITEAFF.

This clonotype was found many times. The rearrangement uses TRBV11-2 and TRBJ2-4, with TRBD1 identical over 9 bases. The germline V gene encodes CDR1 SGHAT and CDR2 FQNNGV. V was pared by 4 bases and J by 8 bases, with 6 bases of the junction left unmatched. The CDR3 is 14 residues long. Written as DNA, the CDR3 is TGTGCCAGCAGCTCGAGGACAGGGGTAGACATTCAGTACTTC. Protein product: CASSSRTGVDIQYF. Drawing the rest from reference TRBV11-2 and TRBJ2-4, the complete variable domain is EAGVAQSPRYKIIEKRQSVAFWCNPISGHATLYWYQQILGQGPKLLIQFQNNGVVDDSQLPKDRFSAERLKGVDSTLKIQPAKLEDSAVYLCASSSRTGVDIQYFGAGTRLSVL.

This clonotype has at least ten counts. This chain uses TRBV27 with TRBJ1-1, with D possibly TRBD1 on 6 matching bases. Germline values: CDR1 MNHEY, CDR2 SMNVEV (reference sequence). Trimming stripped 4 bases from V and 1 base from J, with 28 bases between. The CDR3 has 20 amino acids. Here the CDR3 reads CASSWDPGQGPQVGNTEAFF. The DNA for the CDR3 is TGTGCCAGCAGTTGGGATCCGGGACAAGGGCCCCAGGTTGGGAACACTGAAGCTTTCTTT.

This clonotype was seen repeatedly, ten times or more. V gene TRBV7-9 combines with J gene TRBJ2-7; D gene uncertain. The V and J ends lost 4 bases and 3 bases respectively, with 7 bases between them. CDR1 is SEHNR and CDR2 is FQNEAQ in the germline V gene (reference sequence). The CDR3 extends over 12 amino acids. The CDR3 protein is CASSWAVYEQYF. CDR3 sequence (DNA): TGTGCCAGCAGCTGGGCTGTCTACGAGCAGTACTTC.